A single sample is the source of the 14 T cell receptor beta chains below, sequenced in a study of blood T cell repertoires in COVID-19 (dated by TCRdb to about 2020). Preparation of the library involved the immunoSEQ multiplex PCR assay. The source is immuneACCESS, and TCRdb retained only in-frame sequences with V and J called. Part of the clones is not carried over; for the studies checked, unresolved V genes explain less than half of this, and the remainder is unexplained. Counted in this sample were approximately 70,000 clones; approximately 79% of them appeared once. Of the sample, roughly 9.8% is held by the ten largest clones. Sequencing was carried out using peripheral blood. These receptors were obtained from a woman aged 45-65 years with acute or convalescent COVID-19.

The rearrangement links TRBV6-5 to TRBJ2-1; 11 bases are a match to TRBD2. With 7 bases clipped from V and 9 bases from J, the junction kept 8 bases outside the gene matches. The germline V gene has CDR1 MNHEY and CDR2 SVGAGI. The CDR3 runs to 14 residues. The CDR3: CASTIAGGRGEQFF. DNA for the CDR3: TGTGCCAGCACTATAGCGGGGGGGAGGGGTGAGCAGTTCTTC.

The V gene is TRBV7-2, the J gene TRBJ2-3, with 10 nucleotides matching TRBD2. This CDR3 has 18 residues. Germline CDR1 reads SGHTA; CDR2 reads FQGNSA. With 0 bases clipped from V and 5 bases from J, the junction kept 11 bases outside the gene matches. Here the CDR3 reads CASSLAVGTSDSQDTQYF. Written as DNA, the CDR3 is TGTGCCAGCAGCTTAGCGGTCGGGACTAGCGACTCCCAAGATACGCAGTATTTT.

This chain joins TRBV11-2 and TRBJ2-1, with no clear D. The CDR3 covers 14 residues. CDR1 is SGHAT and CDR2 is FQNNGV in the germline V gene. V lost 1 base, J lost 3 bases, and 7 bases lay in between. The DNA of the CDR3 is TGTGCCAGCAGCTTAGGTAATGTCTACAATGAGCAGTTCTTC. It encodes CASSLGNVYNEQFF.

J is TRBJ1-5 and V is TRBV7-8, with 7 bases aligning to TRBD1. Germline assignment: CDR1 SGHVS and CDR2 FQNEAQ. This CDR3 is built from 15 residues. Germline trimming cut 5 bases from V and 4 bases from J; bases unmatched to any gene: 8. The DNA for the CDR3 is TGTGCCAGCAGCCCCACAGGGGTACGGAATCAGCCCCAGCATTTT. Amino acids: CASSPTGVRNQPQHF.

The genes are TRBV14 and TRBJ1-2; D is ambiguous. The CDR3 runs to 13 residues. CDR1 is SGHDN and CDR2 is FVKESK in the germline V gene. The ends were cut back, 1 base at V and 4 bases at J, with 7 bases in the middle. The CDR3 spells CASSQVAGYGYTF. The CDR3 DNA follows: TGTGCCAGCAGCCAAGTAGCGGGCTATGGCTACACCTTC.

The CDR3 region has the DNA TGTGCCAGCAGTCCTAGCGGAGGGCGGTCAGGCGGGGAGACCCAGTACTTC. Protein: CASSPSGGRSGGETQYF. The chain joins TRBV28 to TRBJ2-5; 7 bases match TRBD2. CDR3 length equals 17 residues. The V gene's germline CDR1 is MDHEN and CDR2 SYDVKM. The junction had 17 bases not matched to a gene; V was cut back by 5 bases and J by 5 bases.

The chain couples TRBV6-5 to TRBJ2-3; 7 bases map to TRBD2. The CDR3 runs to 15 residues. Germline CDR1 and CDR2: MNHEY and SVGAGI. V gave up 8 bases and J gave up 1 base; unmatched junction bases: 9. The CDR3 reads CASASAGVGTDTQYF. In DNA, the CDR3 is TGTGCCAGCGCTTCGGCGGGAGTCGGCACAGATACGCAGTATTTT.

The chain recombines TRBV7-2 with TRBJ2-7, with 10 bases identical to TRBD2. The ends lost 5 bases at V and 7 bases at J; junction bases unmatched: 5. Per the germline V gene, CDR1 is SGHTA and CDR2 is FQGNSA. The CDR3 sequence is 13 residues long. The CDR3 sequence: CASSAEREGEQYF. For the CDR3, the DNA is TGTGCCAGCAGCGCCGAGCGGGAGGGTGAGCAGTACTTC.

The V call is TRBV18, the J call TRBJ2-1, with D perhaps TRBD2 (5 bases). The CDR3 extends over 15 amino acids. V was pared by 3 bases and J by 1 base, with 10 bases between. Germline V gene lookup returns CDR1 KGHSH and CDR2 LQKENI. The CDR3 protein is CASSPWTGSYNEQFF. The CDR3, as DNA: TGTGCCAGCTCACCCTGGACGGGATCCTACAATGAGCAGTTCTTC. The whole variable domain, remainder taken from reference TRBV18 and TRBJ2-1, is NAGVMQNPRHLVRRRGQEARLRCSPMKGHSHVYWYRQLPEEGLKFMVYLQKENIIDESGMPKERFSAEFPKEGPSILRIQQVVRGDSAAYFCASSPWTGSYNEQFFGPGTRLTVL.

The J gene is TRBJ2-6, the V gene TRBV4-3; 7 nucleotides match TRBD1. CDR1 and CDR2 (germline): LGHNA, YSLEER. This CDR3 has 19 amino acids. Trimming cost V 3 bases and J 1 base; bases outside gene matches: 12. DNA for the CDR3: TGCGCCAGCAGCCACGGACAGGTCATGGGAAATTCTGGGGCCAACGTCCTGACTTTC. Residues: CASSHGQVMGNSGANVLTF.

This chain links TRBV5-6 with TRBJ1-4, with TRBD1 as a possible D gene (6 bases). The CDR3 sequence is 13 residues long. CDR1 SGHDT and CDR2 YYEEEE come from the germline V gene. V was pared by 2 bases and J by 6 bases, with 8 bases between. This chain's CDR3 is CASSLQGDEKLFF. The CDR3 coding sequence is TGTGCCAGCAGCTTACAGGGTGATGAAAAACTGTTTTTT.

Only one count was recorded for this clone. The chain combines TRBV3-1 (or the pseudogene TRBV3-2) with TRBJ2-3; 10 bases align to TRBD2. CDR3 length: 16 residues. Germline lookup yields CDR1 LGHDT and CDR2 YNNKEL (reference sequence). Germline trimming cut 3 bases from V and 4 bases from J; bases unmatched to any gene: 7. CDR3: CASSHTSGIPADTQYF. CDR3 nucleotide sequence: TGTGCCAGCAGCCACACTAGCGGGATTCCGGCAGATACGCAGTATTTT.

V and J are TRBV29-1 and TRBJ2-7; D is possibly TRBD2 (5 bases). This CDR3 spans 13 amino acids. CDR1 is SQVTM, CDR2 ANQGSEA, per germline. With 1 base removed from V and 6 bases from J, the gap between germline ends came to 13 bases. CDR3 amino acids: CSVEGEAGVEQYF. In DNA form, the CDR3 reads TGCAGCGTTGAAGGCGAGGCCGGGGTCGAGCAGTACTTC.

This clone was picked up a small number of times. V is TRBV4-1 and J is TRBJ2-1; TRBD1 might be the D (6 bases). Trimming took 0 bases from V and 9 from J, leaving 9 bases between them. Germline V gene sequence: CDR1 MGHRA, CDR2 YSYEKL. The CDR3 runs 13 residues. DNA of the CDR3: TGCGCCAGCAGCCAAGATCTCAGGGGTGAGCAGTTCTTC. It specifies CASSQDLRGEQFF.